The 4 T cell receptor beta chains given below trace back to one sample, sequenced in a study of cytomegalovirus exposure and HLA in healthy donors. In the PCR, 60 Vbeta and 13 Jbeta primers were used. The repertoire was sequenced with immunoSEQ multiplex PCR; TCRdb's copy has only in-frame clones and lacks some. The sample consists of about 130,000 clones, over 60% of them appearing once. Sequencing input: PBMCs. The receptors were sampled from a man between 60 and 75 years old in good health and CMV-seropositive.

This clone has ten or more counts. This chain connects TRBV27 to TRBJ2-3, with TRBD2 as a possible D gene (5 bases). V was pared by 2 bases and J by 0 bases, with 6 bases between. The CDR3 is 14 amino acids. Per germline, CDR1 MNHEY and CDR2 SMNVEV (reference sequence). DNA of the CDR3: TGTGCCAGCAGTTTACGACTAAGCACAGATACGCAGTATTTT. This gives the protein CASSLRLSTDTQYF.

This chain links TRBV28 with TRBJ2-7; no reliable D call. V gave up 1 base and J gave up 5 bases, with 6 bases separating them. The germline V gene has CDR1 MDHEN and CDR2 SYDVKM. CDR3 length equals 12 residues. The CDR3 loop is CASSLSLHEQYF. The CDR3 nucleotides read TGTGCCAGCAGTTTATCCCTCCACGAGCAGTACTTC.

The chain links TRBV5-4 to TRBJ2-3, with TRBD1 matching 8 bases. CDR1 is SGHNT and CDR2 is YYREEE in the germline V gene (reference sequence). This CDR3 comprises 18 residues. V lost 4 bases to trimming and J lost 2 bases; unmatched junction nucleotides: 15. The CDR3 protein is CASSPRTGTGASTDTQYF. The CDR3, as DNA: TGTGCCAGCAGCCCTAGGACCGGGACAGGAGCATCCACAGATACGCAGTATTTT.

V and J are TRBV7-3 and TRBJ1-5, with D possibly matching TRBD1 (6 bases). This CDR3 is 15 amino acids long. The V end was cut by 4 bases, the J end by 4 bases, with 14 bases between. The V gene's germline CDR1 is SGHTA and CDR2 FQGTGA. The CDR3 here is CASSSRTAANQPQHF. The CDR3 region has the DNA TGTGCCAGCAGCTCCAGGACAGCGGCTAATCAGCCCCAGCATTTT.